This TCR beta chain was documented in a study of blood T cell repertoires in COVID-19. At the level of the study: The analysed material was cDNA or gDNA that came from T cells, B-cell-depleted T cells, or PBMCs.

Seattle cases were enrolled at active infection and followed longitudinally. Trimming took 6 bases from V and 5 from J; bases not matched to a gene: 12. Germline V CDR1 and CDR2: LNHDA, SQIVND (reference sequence). The CDR3 is 15 amino acids. The method was immunoSEQ multiplex PCR; TCRdb's version includes in-frame clones alone and lacks a portion of them. The table lists 310,000 or so clones, 85% to 90% of them singletons. The source is a woman in her twenties or thirties with COVID-19, enrolled during active disease. J is TRBJ1-2 and V is TRBV19; TRBD1 matches 7 bases. The sample taken for sequencing was peripheral blood. CDR3 sequence (DNA): TGTGCCAGTAGCCTGGGGTTAAGGACAGGATATGGCTACACCTTC. Protein sequence: CASSLGLRTGYGYTF.